The subject of this entry is one T cell receptor (beta chain). This clonotype is judged medium-sized (0.01 to 0.1%). Its antigen is unknown. No qualities accompany the bases; no much larger clone lies one base away. Using a mixed TRB-A/B primer pool, multiplex touch-down PCR amplified rearranged TRB sequences covering the V, D and J segments. Illumina adapters and sample indices were attached to the amplicons in two consecutive PCR reactions using Phusion HS II polymerase. Amplicons were gel-purified using the NucleoSpin Gel and PCR Clean-up kit and were subsequently checked with Qubit and an Agilent 2100 Bioanalyzer. Sequencing of the libraries was done on an Illumina MiSeq with paired-end, single-indexed 600-cycle runs. The source study handled its data this way. TRB sequences were processed with MiXCR versions 2.12 and 3.0.5. Each unique CDR3 nucleotide sequence was treated as one clone, and only productive sequences with two or more reads were kept. The repertoire metrics were Shannon diversity, evenness, clonality (defined as one minus evenness), and alpha-parameterized diversity profiles covering alpha 0 to 5. The IGoR algorithm was used to calculate generation probabilities for clones in the paired samples taken before and after chemotherapy. The public reads were quality trimmed at Q25 with fastp and then assembled into clones with MiXCR by TCRdb, keeping productive beta chains. Records with the same CDR3 protein are collapsed into one entry carrying the most frequent genes and DNA. The V and J calls were not made by the authors but by TCRdb's processing. Within this sample are 10,000 to 15,000 distinct CDR3 sequences, with around a quarter of them counted one time only. The top ten clonotypes cover roughly 8.8% of the sample.

This sample stems from a study of T cell repertoires in aging, cancer and after chemotherapy (dated by TCRdb to between 2018 and 2020). With respect to the entire study: Six donor age groups were covered, ranging from 30 or younger up to 70 or older, and each group contained at least three individuals. In the hematological group, paired pre- and post-chemotherapy samples were obtained from chronic lymphocytic leukemia patients treated with fludarabine- or bendamustine-based regimens. To examine immunoaging and T cell reconstitution after chemotherapy, the study profiled TCR beta repertoires in peripheral blood from healthy donors and cancer patients. In total, the full dataset held 8.9 million or so TCR reads. The cohort comprised 200 to 250 cancer patients, 94 with hematological and roughly 120 with solid cancers, plus 95 healthy donors as a reference group.

Genomic DNA extracted from peripheral blood, rather than sorted cells or RNA, was used as the source for amplification of TCR beta rearrangements. The paper's findings and limits, for the study overall: Hematological cancer patients had infiltration of lymphoid organs, and this infiltration may itself impair thymic emigration or peripheral T cell expansion. Compared with age-matched healthy donors, untreated patients with hematological or solid cancers had significantly lower TCR diversity and higher clonality in blood. In healthy donors, the decline in TCR diversity with age was mainly explained by loss of richness, whereas in cancer patients loss of evenness was also found to contribute. According to the authors, the repertoire data do not allow conclusions to be drawn about immunological memory after chemotherapy. In both cancer cohorts, median generation probability rose over the chemotherapy interval, which suggests that the repertoire was reconstituted through rebound thymic output.

Cut back by 1 base and 7 bases, the V and J ends lie 17 bases apart. Taken from the germline V gene (reference sequence), the CDR1 and CDR2 loops are GTSNPN and SVGIG. The CDR3 contains 14 residues, cysteine and phenylalanine counted. Only the CDR3 DNA stays, 42 bases, in frame from base 1. The sequenced material came from blood. The receptor was isolated from a human donor with a blood cancer. The chain joins TRBV30 to TRBJ2-7; possibly the D gene is TRBD2, per 6 matching bases. The CDR3 reads CAWSGWRRAGEQYF. Here is the DNA: TGTGCCTGGAGTGGTTGGCGGAGGGCGGGTGAGCAGTACTTC.